The 32 T cell receptor beta chains reported below all come from one sample, sequenced in a study of regulatory T cells in long-lasting Graves disease. CDR3-region Arm-PCR and iRepertoire HTBI primers produced the TCR beta libraries. TCRdb reanalysed the multiplex PCR reads using MiXCR and keeps one entry per CDR3 protein. The sample lists about 400,000 distinct CDR3 sequences, around 15% seen once, with 20% in the top ten. Indicated time point: newly diagnosed GD, antithyroid drugs for less than 3 months. After RNA was extracted from PBMCs, the TCR library was made from it. The data also belong to a second study, concerning T cells in Graves' hyperthyroidism and ophthalmopathy.

The specimen was peripheral blood mononuclear cells (PBMCs), collected at new diagnosis, from a patient treated with antithyroid drugs. The receptors come from a woman between 18 and 30 years old with Graves disease.

The chain couples TRBV6-2 or TRBV6-3 to TRBJ2-4, with D unclear. Trimming stripped 2 bases from V and 0 bases from J, with 14 bases between. The CDR3 has 17 residues. CDR1 and CDR2 from the germline V gene are MNHEY and SVGEGT. CDR3 nucleotide sequence: TGTGCCAGCAGTTACGCGGCCGGCTGGCTAGCCAAAAACATTCAGTACTTC. Translation: CASSYAAGWLAKNIQYF.

Remarks on this clonotype: A far larger clone is only one base removed, so a read error is likely. The chain is built from TRBV5-1 and TRBJ1-1; D is perhaps TRBD1 (5 bases). This CDR3 is 17 amino acids long. Germline V CDR1 and CDR2: SGHRS, YFSETQ. CDR3 bases: TGTGCCAGCAACCGTATTAGTCGCAGGGATCCGAACACTGAAGCTTTCTTT. Encoded protein: CASNRISRRDPNTEAFF.

Notes on this clonotype: This may be a read error: a much more frequent sequence differs by one nucleotide. The chain has TRBV12-3 or TRBV12-4 and TRBJ1-1, with D perhaps matching TRBD1 (5 bases). V was cut by 8 bases and J by 3 bases, with 16 bases left in between. The CDR3 consists of 14 residues. This CDR3 is CASHPSGGDTEAFF. For the CDR3, the DNA is TGTGCCAGCCACCCGTCGGGAGGGGACACTGAAGCTTTCTTT.

The sample holds many counts of this clonotype. The chain has TRBV12-3 or TRBV12-4 and TRBJ2-4; TRBD1 aligns across 7 bases. The junction had 5 bases not matched to a gene; V was cut back by 6 bases and J by 6 bases. The CDR3 has 13 residues. CDR3 sequence (DNA): TGTGCCAGCAGGGCGACAGGGATAAACATTCAGTACTTC. Its protein product is CASRATGINIQYF.

This clonotype appeared many times. V gene TRBV7-8 combines with J gene TRBJ1-6, with D possibly TRBD1 on 5 matching bases. Germline CDR1 reads SGHVS; CDR2 reads FQNEAQ. This CDR3 has 17 amino acids. Trimming took off 4 bases at V and 9 bases at J, with 22 bases between the two ends. CDR3 amino acids: CASSSTPIRGTGSPLHF. Written as DNA, the CDR3 is TGTGCCAGCAGCTCTACCCCCATTCGGGGCACGGGTTCACCCCTCCACTTT.

In this sample, this clonotype turned up many times. The chain joins TRBV11-2 to TRBJ2-7; the match to TRBD2 covers 8 bases. The V and J ends lost 1 base and 5 bases, in that order; junction bases with no gene match: 7. CDR1 is SGHAT, CDR2 FQNNGV, per germline. This CDR3 region has 15 residues. CDR3 in DNA: TGTGCCAGCAGCTTAGTACCTAGCGGGCCAAACGAGCAGTACTTC. It yields the protein CASSLVPSGPNEQYF.

There are a few counts of this clonotype. The rearrangement joins TRBV20-1 to TRBJ2-1, with TRBD1 as a possible D gene (5 bases). CDR1 and CDR2 (germline): DFQATT, SNEGSKA (reference sequence). CDR3 size: 15 residues. V dropped 6 bases and J dropped 0 bases, with 15 bases sitting between them. CDR3 DNA sequence: TGCAGTGCAGAAGCAGGGCACCTCTCCTACAATGAGCAGTTCTTC. Its translation: CSAEAGHLSYNEQFF.

This clonotype was recorded a few times. The rearrangement uses TRBV27 and TRBJ1-2; 10 bases agree with TRBD1. CDR3 size: 15 residues. The junction had 10 bases not matched to a gene; V was cut back by 5 bases and J by 7 bases. Germline V gene lookup returns CDR1 MNHEY and CDR2 SMNVEV (reference sequence). In nucleotides, the CDR3 is TGTGCCAGCAGTACCCGGACAGGGGGGAAAGGTGGCTACACCTTC. This sequence encodes CASSTRTGGKGGYTF.

This clonotype was counted at least ten times. The rearrangement uses TRBV18 and TRBJ1-1; TRBD1 might be the D (6 bases). V lost 8 bases and J 1 base, leaving 11 bases between the germline ends. This CDR3 comprises 13 residues. Germline V CDR1 and CDR2: KGHSH, LQKENI. The CDR3 DNA sequence: TGTGCCAGCCACAAGGACAGGAACACTGAAGCTTTCTTT. Translation: CASHKDRNTEAFF.

The rearrangement uses TRBV20-1 and TRBJ2-7, with 9 bases that match TRBD2. Per germline, CDR1 DFQATT and CDR2 SNEGSKA (reference sequence). This CDR3 spans 16 amino acids. V shed 1 base and J 3 bases; nucleotides not matched to a gene: 10. CDR3 bases: TGCAGTGCTAGAGTAAATAGCGGGGGTATACTCTACGAGCAGTACTTC. Its translation: CSARVNSGGILYEQYF.

This sequence joins TRBV7-2 and TRBJ2-1; 8 positions agree with TRBD2. Losses at the gene ends were 5 bases for V and 1 base for J; bases not matched to a gene: 7. Germline V gene data show CDR1 as SGHTA and CDR2 as FQGNSA. The CDR3 totals 16 residues. The CDR3 region has the DNA TGTGCCAGCAGCGTCCTCGGGAGGGGATCCTACAATGAGCAGTTCTTC. The encoded protein is CASSVLGRGSYNEQFF.

As concerns this clonotype: It differs at one base from a far larger clone, so likely a read error. V and J are TRBV11-1 and TRBJ2-1; D may be TRBD1 or TRBD2 (5 bases each). The CDR3 runs to 15 residues. Germline CDR1 is SGHAT and CDR2 is FQDESV (reference sequence). V was clipped by 2 bases and J by 10 bases, with 18 bases between them. CDR3 nucleotide sequence: TGTGCCAGCAGCTTATACCGGGACGGATCCTACGAGCAGTTCTTC. Translating it yields CASSLYRDGSYEQFF.

This clonotype came up a few times. J is TRBJ1-2 and V is TRBV12-3 or TRBV12-4; TRBD1 agrees at 7 bases. Trimming cost V 3 bases and J 4 bases; bases outside gene matches: 5. This CDR3 comprises 14 residues. Written as DNA, the CDR3 is TGTGCCAGCAGTTTTAAGGCAGGGGGCTATGGCTACACCTTC. The encoded protein is CASSFKAGGYGYTF.

In its sample, this clonotype was seen many times. The gene calls are TRBV20-1 and TRBJ1-2; D might be TRBD1 (6 bases). Between the trimmed V and J ends, which lost 1 base and 2 bases, there was a span of 14 bases. The CDR3 length is 15 residues. Germline CDR1 DFQATT, CDR2 SNEGSKA (reference sequence). CDR3 protein: CSARGAGQLNYGYTF. CDR3 DNA: TGCAGTGCTAGAGGTGCTGGACAGCTAAACTATGGCTACACCTTC.

Ten or more counts support this clonotype. CDR3 bases: TGTGCCTGGATCGGGGACAGGAGCTCCTACAATGAGCAGTTCTTC. It specifies CAWIGDRSSYNEQFF. This chain connects TRBV30 to TRBJ2-1; 8 bases fit TRBD1. V lost 4 bases, J lost 0 bases, and 5 bases stayed unmatched. CDR3 length: 15 amino acids. Germline lookup yields CDR1 GTSNPN and CDR2 SVGIG (reference sequence).

On this clonotype: A read error may explain this, as a much larger clone is one base away. The gene calls are TRBV28 and TRBJ2-1; 12 nucleotides match TRBD2. Unmatched junction bases numbered 7, after V lost 5 bases and J lost 8 bases. The length of the CDR3 is 15 residues. Germline V CDR1 and CDR2: MDHEN, SYDVKM. CDR3 protein: CASSIWGLAGDEQFF. CDR3 coding DNA: TGTGCCAGCAGTATTTGGGGACTAGCGGGTGATGAGCAGTTCTTC.

This clonotype was counted between two and nine times. The chain has TRBV27 and TRBJ1-1; a weak D match, TRBD1 (5 bases). V shed 7 bases and J shed 4 bases, with 13 bases lying between them. Germline V gene sequence: CDR1 MNHEY, CDR2 SMNVEV (reference sequence). This CDR3 comprises 13 residues. CDR3 coding DNA: TGTGCCAGCACCGGACCGGGGGGCACTGAAGCTTTCTTT. This sequence encodes CASTGPGGTEAFF.

V gene TRBV6-6 combines with J gene TRBJ2-7; D is perhaps TRBD2 (5 bases). The V gene lost 0 bases and the J gene lost 6 bases, with 12 bases spanning the gap. This CDR3 spans 14 amino acids. Germline V gene sequence: CDR1 MNHNY, CDR2 SVGAGI (reference sequence). The CDR3 sequence is CASSYSRVLGEQYF. CDR3 nucleotides: TGTGCCAGCAGTTACTCGAGGGTTTTGGGCGAGCAGTACTTC.

This clonotype showed up just a few times. This chain connects TRBV9 to TRBJ2-3; 10 nucleotides line up with TRBD2. In germline, CDR1 is SGDLS, CDR2 YYNGEE. CDR3 length: 19 residues. The V and J ends lost 0 bases and 2 bases, in that order; junction bases with no gene match: 12. In nucleotides, the CDR3 is TGTGCCAGCAGCGTAGTAGGACTAGCGGCCAAACTTTCCACAGATACGCAGTATTTT. Amino acids: CASSVVGLAAKLSTDTQYF.

V usage is TRBV20-1 and J usage is TRBJ2-5; unclear D gene. The CDR3 has 12 amino acids. Germline CDR1 is DFQATT and CDR2 is SNEGSKA (reference sequence). The V and J ends lost 6 bases and 5 bases respectively, with 13 bases between them. CDR3: CSASHTLETQYF. In DNA, the CDR3 is TGCAGTGCGTCCCATACGTTGGAGACCCAGTACTTC.

To note about this clonotype: One end of the junction fails to match germline, which may point to a read error. The CDR3 sequence: CASSVGGQMSEQLF. CDR3 coding DNA: TGTGCCAGCAGCGTAGGGGGGCAGATGAGTGAGCAGCTCTTC. The chain joins TRBV9 to TRBJ2-1, with D perhaps matching TRBD1 (6 bases). CDR3 length: 14 amino acids. From germline, CDR1 is SGDLS and CDR2 YYNGEE.

This clonotype was detected ten times or more. The chain has TRBV12-3 or TRBV12-4 and TRBJ2-3, with a weak D call TRBD2 (6 bases). V was pared by 2 bases and J by 5 bases, with 11 bases between. The CDR3 runs 14 residues. CDR3: CASSLWRGKDTQYF. In DNA, the CDR3 is TGTGCCAGCAGTTTATGGAGGGGAAAAGATACGCAGTATTTT.

This clonotype was counted ten times or more. The chain couples TRBV11-2 to TRBJ2-5; possibly TRBD1 for D (6 bases). The germline V gene has CDR1 SGHAT and CDR2 FQNNGV. Trimming removed 0 bases from V and 0 bases from J, with 23 bases in between. The CDR3 has 20 amino acids. CDR3 residues: CASSLDPPGQLVGNQETQYF. As DNA, the CDR3 is TGTGCCAGCAGCTTAGATCCCCCGGGACAATTAGTCGGAAACCAAGAGACCCAGTACTTC. The variable domain in full, with the rest retrieved from reference TRBV11-2 and TRBJ2-5, is EAGVAQSPRYKIIEKRQSVAFWCNPISGHATLYWYQQILGQGPKLLIQFQNNGVVDDSQLPKDRFSAERLKGVDSTLKIQPAKLEDSAVYLCASSLDPPGQLVGNQETQYFGPGTRLLVL.

This clonotype was found many times. This rearrangement joins TRBV15 to TRBJ1-1; no firm D call. The V gene's germline CDR1 is LNHNV and CDR2 YYDKDF (reference sequence). The V end was cut by 2 bases, the J end by 0 bases, with 16 bases between. This CDR3 is built from 17 residues. The chain's CDR3 is CATSRSTGGPMNTEAFF. CDR3 DNA sequence: TGTGCCACCAGCAGAAGTACTGGAGGACCGATGAACACTGAAGCTTTCTTT.

The table lists this clonotype with many counts. The chain combines TRBV6-5 with TRBJ1-6, with TRBD1 matching over 12 bases. Germline V gene sequence: CDR1 MNHEY, CDR2 SVGAGI. With 0 bases clipped from V and 10 bases from J, the junction kept 4 bases outside the gene matches. This CDR3 contains 16 residues. The CDR3 DNA follows: TGTGCCAGCAGTTACTCATGGGACAGGGGGCTATCACCCCTCCACTTT. This translates into CASSYSWDRGLSPLHF.

This clonotype was counted between two and nine times. V is TRBV5-1 and J is TRBJ1-6; TRBD1 is a possible D gene (6 bases). Trimming took 4 bases from V and 8 from J, leaving 22 bases between them. The germline CDR1 and CDR2 sequences are SGHRS and YFSETQ. This CDR3 has 17 residues. This CDR3 is CASSPIGTQLGHSPLHF. CDR3 bases: TGCGCCAGCAGCCCAATTGGGACACAACTGGGTCATTCACCCCTCCACTTT.

V is TRBV5-1 and J is TRBJ1-2; D is ambiguous. The CDR3 has 14 amino acids. V was clipped by 6 bases and J by 0 bases, with 12 bases between them. From germline, CDR1 is SGHRS and CDR2 YFSETQ. The CDR3 sequence is CASTRGEANYGYTF. The CDR3 DNA sequence: TGCGCCAGCACACGCGGGGAAGCTAACTATGGCTACACCTTC.

This clonotype was seen at least ten times. V and J are TRBV11-1 and TRBJ2-1; D unclear. The CDR3 totals 14 residues. The germline V gene encodes CDR1 SGHAT and CDR2 FQDESV (reference sequence). Trimming left V 1 base short and J 6 bases short, with 10 bases between. CDR3 in DNA: TGTGCCAGCAGCTTAGATCCCAGGCGCAATGAGCAGTTCTTC. Translated: CASSLDPRRNEQFF.

The V and J genes are TRBV5-1 and TRBJ1-6; TRBD1 might be the D (5 bases). This CDR3 is 16 amino acids long. Per the germline V gene, CDR1 is SGHRS and CDR2 is YFSETQ. V lost 0 bases and J 7 bases, leaving 14 bases between the germline ends. CDR3 in amino acids: CASSLEMGTENSPLHF. Here the CDR3 DNA reads TGCGCCAGCAGCTTGGAGATGGGGACCGAGAATTCACCCCTCCACTTT.

The rearrangement links TRBV12-3 or TRBV12-4 to TRBJ2-7, with D perhaps matching TRBD2 (5 bases). The CDR3 runs to 13 residues. The V and J ends lost 5 bases and 3 bases respectively, with 11 bases between them. The CDR3 coding sequence is TGTGCCAGCAGTCCCACGACTATCTACGAGCAGTACTTC. This translates into CASSPTTIYEQYF.

The chain carries TRBV19 and TRBJ2-3; no reliable D call. V lost 1 base and J 3 bases, leaving 11 bases between the germline ends. The CDR3 has 15 amino acids. CDR1 is LNHDA, CDR2 SQIVND, per germline (reference sequence). CDR3 DNA sequence: TGTGCCAGTAGTATAGGGCCCCTCGGGACAGATACGCAGTATTTT. Its protein is CASSIGPLGTDTQYF.

V usage is TRBV28 and J usage is TRBJ2-6, with no clear D. Germline assignment: CDR1 MDHEN and CDR2 SYDVKM. V shed 8 bases and J shed 2 bases, with 10 bases lying between them. The CDR3 covers 14 residues. The CDR3 here is CASRQLTGANVLTF. CDR3 DNA sequence: TGTGCCAGCCGACAACTAACTGGGGCCAACGTCCTGACTTTC.